These 32 T cell receptor beta chains share one sample of origin, sequenced in a study of blood T cell repertoires in COVID-19. Sequencing used immunoSEQ multiplex PCR; TCRdb keeps in-frame clones, though not all of them. The sample records under 150,000 clones, about 81% being singletons. Sequenced input: peripheral blood. The receptors shown here come from a woman of 80 years or more with acute or convalescent COVID-19.

The chain couples TRBV19 to TRBJ1-6, with D possibly matching TRBD1 (6 bases). In germline, CDR1 is LNHDA, CDR2 SQIVND (reference sequence). V dropped 6 bases and J dropped 7 bases, with 22 bases sitting between them. This CDR3 region has 17 residues. The CDR3 loop reads CASRSPGGGARNSPLHF. The CDR3 DNA is TGTGCCAGTAGATCCCCCGGAGGGGGGGCGCGGAATTCACCCCTCCACTTT. The entire variable domain, with the rest obtained from reference TRBV19 and TRBJ1-6, is as follows: DGGITQSPKYLFRKEGQNVTLSCEQNLNHDAMYWYRQDPGQGLRLIYYSQIVNDFQKGDIAEGYSVSREKKESFPLTVTSAQKNPTAFYLCASRSPGGGARNSPLHFGNGTRLTVT.

In DNA form, the CDR3 reads TGTGCCAGCTCCCCGACACCACCTTCGAACACCGGGGAGCTGTTTTTT. Protein product: CASSPTPPSNTGELFF. This chain uses TRBV18 with TRBJ2-2; no reliable D call. Germline V gene data show CDR1 as KGHSH and CDR2 as LQKENI. Trimming removed 6 bases at V and 0 bases at J, with 14 bases between. CDR3 size: 16 residues.

The rearrangement joins TRBV14 to TRBJ1-2; the D gene is possibly TRBD1 (6 bases). Trimming took 3 bases from V and 4 from J, leaving 21 bases between them. The CDR3 runs 17 residues. Germline loops: CDR1 SGHDN, CDR2 FVKESK. CDR3 sequence reads: CASSHAPGTLGTYGYTF. The CDR3 DNA reads as TGTGCCAGCAGCCATGCCCCCGGGACACTGGGGACCTATGGCTACACCTTC.

This chain joins TRBV25-1 and TRBJ2-2, with unresolved D. V was pared by 2 bases and J by 11 bases, with 12 bases between. CDR3 size: 13 residues. Germline CDR1 is MGHDK and CDR2 is SYGVNS. The CDR3 DNA reads as TGTGCCAGCAGTGAAGAACCCAGTCTTGAGCTGTTTTTT. Translated: CASSEEPSLELFF.

The chain employs TRBV5-6 and TRBJ2-2; 11 bases map to TRBD2. V shed 1 base and J 4 bases; nucleotides not matched to a gene: 3. CDR3 length: 16 residues. The germline gives CDR1 SGHDT, CDR2 YYEEEE. The DNA of the CDR3 is TGTGCCAGCAGCTTGCGACTAGCGGGAACCACCGGGGAGCTGTTTTTT. Amino acids: CASSLRLAGTTGELFF.

The chain links TRBV5-4 to TRBJ2-1; 8 positions agree with TRBD1. Per germline, CDR1 SGHNT and CDR2 YYREEE (reference sequence). V shed 0 bases, J shed 5 bases, and the junction held 7 bases outside the gene matches. CDR3 length: 16 amino acids. CDR3 in amino acids: CASSLASGTGHNEQFF. For the CDR3, the DNA is TGTGCCAGCAGCTTGGCCTCCGGGACAGGACACAATGAGCAGTTCTTC.

CDR3 bases: TGTGCCAGTAGTAAGAACCGGGACAGGGTTAAACACACTGAAGCTTTCTTT. Translated: CASSKNRDRVKHTEAFF. The V call is TRBV19, the J call TRBJ1-1; 9 positions match TRBD1. This CDR3 has 17 amino acids. CDR1 and CDR2 from the germline V gene are LNHDA and SQIVND (reference sequence). Losses at the gene ends were 4 bases for V and 3 bases for J; bases not matched to a gene: 12.

The chain links TRBV21-1 to TRBJ1-5; the table's D call of TRBD1 was not tested on the DNA. TRBV21-1 is a recognized pseudogene. The CDR3 sequence is 16 residues long. In DNA form, the CDR3 reads TGTGCCAGCAGCAGGGACAGGGAGGGGGCAGGGCAGCCCCAGCATTTT. It yields the protein CASSRDREGAGQPQHF.

J is TRBJ1-6 and V is TRBV19; TRBD1 aligns across 8 bases. V was pared by 5 bases and J by 10 bases, with 10 bases of the junction left unmatched. Per the germline V gene, CDR1 is LNHDA and CDR2 is SQIVND (reference sequence). The CDR3 length is 15 residues. CDR3 DNA sequence: TGTGCCAGTAGTGTCGGACAGGGTGCGAAATCACCCCTCCACTTT. Translating it yields CASSVGQGAKSPLHF.

The chain couples TRBV2 to TRBJ2-5; tentatively, D is TRBD2 (5 bases). Germline V lookup: CDR1 SNHLY, CDR2 FYNNEI. Trimming took off 8 bases at V and 5 bases at J, with 15 bases between the two ends. This CDR3 region has 13 residues. The CDR3 spells CASLRAPAETQYF. DNA of the CDR3: TGTGCCAGCCTGCGGGCCCCGGCGGAGACCCAGTACTTC.

The chain links TRBV5-1 to TRBJ1-1; TRBD1 matches 7 bases. Per the germline V gene, CDR1 is SGHRS and CDR2 is YFSETQ. The V gene end was trimmed by 0 bases and the J gene end by 6 bases; junction bases not matched to a gene: 5. CDR3 length equals 14 residues. The CDR3 loop is CASSLGAGGSEAFF. In DNA form, the CDR3 reads TGCGCCAGCAGCTTGGGGGCAGGGGGGTCTGAAGCTTTCTTT.

This chain uses TRBV7-9 with TRBJ1-2, with 10 bases lining up with TRBD1. V lost 5 bases, J lost 6 bases, and 6 bases stayed unmatched. CDR1 is SEHNR and CDR2 is FQNEAQ in the germline V gene (reference sequence). The CDR3 sequence is 14 residues long. The CDR3 DNA reads TGTGCCAGCAGCGGGACAGGGGCTTCGAATGGCTACACCTTC. It specifies CASSGTGASNGYTF.

The gene calls are TRBV18 and TRBJ1-1, with 9 bases aligning to TRBD1. Germline-derived CDR1 and CDR2 are KGHSH and LQKENI. Unmatched junction bases numbered 9, after V lost 4 bases and J lost 3 bases. The CDR3 contains 16 residues. CDR3 amino acids: CASSRLRDRVDTEAFF. The DNA for the CDR3 is TGTGCCAGCTCACGACTCCGGGACAGGGTTGACACTGAAGCTTTCTTT.

This chain uses TRBV11-2 with TRBJ2-7; a possible D gene is TRBD2 (6 bases). CDR1 and CDR2 from the germline V gene are SGHAT and FQNNGV. V lost 2 bases, J lost 4 bases, and 15 bases lay in between. The CDR3 is made up of 15 amino acids. DNA of the CDR3: TGTGCCAGCAGCTTATCCCCCGGGAGTGGGTACGAGCAGTACTTC. Its translation: CASSLSPGSGYEQYF.

This rearrangement joins TRBV12-5 to TRBJ2-2; 9 bases align to TRBD1. There are 16 residues in the CDR3. The germline gives CDR1 LGHNT, CDR2 FRNRAP. J was trimmed by 5 bases and V by 5 bases; bases with no gene match: 9. CDR3 nucleotides: TGTGCTAGTGGTGAACCGGGACAGGGTGAAACCGGGGAGCTGTTTTTT. This gives the protein CASGEPGQGETGELFF.

The chain employs TRBV3-1 (or the pseudogene TRBV3-2) and TRBJ1-2; 12 bases line up with TRBD1. Germline CDR1 LGHDT, CDR2 YNNKEL (reference sequence). The CDR3 is 17 amino acids. V shed 0 bases and J 3 bases; nucleotides not matched to a gene: 5. The CDR3 is CASSQEGTGGHYYGYTF. The DNA of the CDR3 is TGTGCCAGCAGCCAAGAAGGGACAGGGGGCCACTACTATGGCTACACCTTC.

This clone has only a few counts. The J gene is TRBJ2-1, the V gene TRBV5-1; 12 nucleotides match TRBD2. Per germline, CDR1 SGHRS and CDR2 YFSETQ. Trimming took 0 bases from V and 7 from J; bases not matched to a gene: 8. This CDR3 is 17 amino acids long. CDR3 coding DNA: TGCGCCAGCAGCTTGGGCCCTAGCGGGGGGGCCAGGAATGAGCAGTTCTTC. Translated, it gives CASSLGPSGGARNEQFF.

The V call is TRBV18, the J call TRBJ1-4, with D possibly TRBD1 on 6 matching bases. CDR1 KGHSH and CDR2 LQKENI come from the germline V gene. V lost 4 bases to trimming and J lost 6 bases, with 9 bases between them. There are 13 residues in the CDR3. The CDR3 sequence: CASSRSGDEKLFF. The CDR3 coding sequence is TGTGCCAGCTCACGGTCAGGGGATGAAAAACTGTTTTTT.

This clone was picked up a small number of times. J is TRBJ1-2 and V is TRBV27, with unresolved D. CDR1 and CDR2 from the germline V gene are MNHEY and SMNVEV (reference sequence). V dropped 0 bases and J dropped 6 bases, with 11 bases sitting between them. This CDR3 spans 14 amino acids. The CDR3 coding sequence is TGTGCCAGCAGTTTATCGTTAAGCGGGCATGGCTACACCTTC. Its translation is CASSLSLSGHGYTF.

V usage is TRBV2 and J usage is TRBJ1-4, with 8 bases matching TRBD1. Per germline, CDR1 SNHLY and CDR2 FYNNEI. The junction had 5 bases not matched to a gene; V was cut back by 3 bases and J by 8 bases. The CDR3 is 14 amino acids. Here the CDR3 reads CASSDDRGLEKLFF. As DNA, the CDR3 is TGTGCCAGCAGTGATGACAGGGGATTGGAAAAACTGTTTTTT.

The rearrangement joins TRBV29-1 to TRBJ2-2; a possible D gene is TRBD1 (6 bases). This CDR3 is built from 16 residues. V lost 3 bases, J lost 4 bases, and 18 bases lay in between. In germline, CDR1 is SQVTM, CDR2 ANQGSEA. The CDR3 loop reads CSVEGSRGIGTGELFF. CDR3 sequence (DNA): TGCAGCGTTGAGGGCAGCAGGGGAATCGGCACCGGGGAGCTGTTTTTT.

This rearrangement joins TRBV4-3 to TRBJ1-1; no firm D call. Germline loops: CDR1 LGHNA, CDR2 YSLEER. V lost 0 bases, J lost 3 bases, and 8 bases lay in between. The CDR3 has 14 amino acids. CDR3 nucleotide sequence: TGCGCCAGCAGCCAAGAGCTCCTATACACTGAAGCTTTCTTT. Translating gives CASSQELLYTEAFF.

The chain carries TRBV5-1 and TRBJ2-7; tentatively, D is TRBD1 (6 bases). V gave up 6 bases and J gave up 0 bases, with 16 bases separating them. The CDR3 has 15 amino acids. Germline CDR1 reads SGHRS; CDR2 reads YFSETQ. CDR3 in DNA: TGCGCCAGCAACCCCGTGAGGGGGAGCTCCTACGAGCAGTACTTC. Translated: CASNPVRGSSYEQYF.

The chain carries TRBV7-2 and TRBJ1-3; TRBD1 might be the D (5 bases). Germline CDR1 SGHTA, CDR2 FQGNSA. V lost 5 bases, J lost 2 bases, and 16 bases lay in between. The CDR3 is 16 amino acids. The DNA for the CDR3 is TGTGCCAGCAGCCCCGGGGGTGCAGGGACTGGAAACACCATATATTTT. Translating gives CASSPGGAGTGNTIYF.

The chain has TRBV30 and TRBJ1-3, with D possibly matching TRBD1 (6 bases). V lost 2 bases and J lost 0, with 14 bases in between. The CDR3 runs 16 residues. Per germline, CDR1 GTSNPN and CDR2 SVGIG (reference sequence). The CDR3 loop reads CAWSSRGAVSGNTIYF. In DNA form, the CDR3 reads TGTGCCTGGAGTTCGCGGGGGGCCGTCTCTGGAAACACCATATATTTT.

The chain uses TRBV5-1 and TRBJ2-7; the match to TRBD1 covers 10 bases. Looked up from germline, CDR1 is SGHRS and CDR2 is YFSETQ. The CDR3 extends over 15 amino acids. Germline trimming cut 2 bases from V and 5 bases from J; bases unmatched to any gene: 7. This CDR3 reads CASSFRDRGFHEQYF. The CDR3, as DNA: TGCGCCAGCAGCTTCCGGGACAGGGGCTTCCACGAGCAGTACTTC.

V and J are TRBV15 and TRBJ2-1, with 11 bases identical to TRBD1. J gave up 3 bases and V 3 bases, and 7 bases lay outside the gene matches. The CDR3 contains 17 residues. Per the germline V gene, CDR1 is LNHNV and CDR2 is YYDKDF (reference sequence). This CDR3 reads CATSRSYGTGGYNEQFF. The DNA for the CDR3 is TGTGCCACCAGCAGGAGTTATGGGACAGGGGGCTACAATGAGCAGTTCTTC.

The chain joins TRBV7-8 to TRBJ2-7; maybe TRBD2 (5 bases). Germline V gene data show CDR1 as SGHVS and CDR2 as FQNEAQ. Between the trimmed V and J ends, which lost 4 bases and 9 bases, there was a span of 19 bases. There are 14 residues in the CDR3. The CDR3 DNA sequence: TGTGCCAGCAGCTCCACTATGGGGAGCGTCGGGCAGTACTTC. This sequence encodes CASSSTMGSVGQYF. Full variable domain (rest looked up from reference TRBV7-8 and TRBJ2-7): GAGVSQSPRYKVAKRGQDVALRCDPISGHVSLFWYQQALGQGPEFLTYFQNEAQLDKSGLPSDRFFAERPEGSVSTLKIQRTQQEDSAVYLCASSSTMGSVGQYFGPGTRLTVT.

The chain uses TRBV6-2 or TRBV6-3 and TRBJ1-2; 7 bases fit TRBD1. V was pared by 5 bases and J by 4 bases, with 10 bases of the junction left unmatched. The CDR3 consists of 15 residues. Germline V lookup: CDR1 MNHEY, CDR2 SVGEGT. The DNA of the CDR3 is TGTGCCAGCAGTCCCGCAACAGGGGTGGGCTATGGCTACACCTTC. Its translation: CASSPATGVGYGYTF.

The genes are TRBV25-1 and TRBJ1-1; D is uncertain. Between the trimmed V and J ends, which lost 6 bases and 5 bases, there was a span of 13 bases. The germline V gene has CDR1 MGHDK and CDR2 SYGVNS. The CDR3 runs 13 residues. This CDR3 is CASSLLSSTEAFF. The CDR3 DNA reads TGTGCCAGCAGCCTACTTAGCAGTACTGAAGCTTTCTTT.

V and J are TRBV29-1 and TRBJ2-7; TRBD2 agrees at 9 bases. CDR3 length equals 13 residues. Germline V gene sequence: CDR1 SQVTM, CDR2 ANQGSEA. The V gene end was trimmed by 4 bases and the J gene end by 6 bases; junction bases not matched to a gene: 7. CDR3 nucleotide sequence: TGCAGCGTTGTAGCGGGAGAGGCGGGCGAGCAGTACTTC. Amino acid sequence: CSVVAGEAGEQYF.

The V and J genes are TRBV21-1 and TRBJ2-1; whether TRBD2, the table's D call, matches the DNA was not checked. TRBV21-1 is classified as a pseudogene. The CDR3 has 18 residues. CDR3 in DNA: TGTGCCAGCAGCAAAGGTATACTAGCGGGACCCACCTACAATGAGCAGTTCTTC. Its translation: CASSKGILAGPTYNEQFF.